This TCR beta chain was sequenced for a study of beta chain features in type 1 diabetes. Each of the CD4+ naive, central memory, regulatory and stem cell-like memory populations was sorted via CD45RO/CCR7/CD25/CD127/CD95/CD27. Germline-derived CDR1 and CDR2 are SGHTA and FQGNSA. The CDR3 contains 16 residues. Trimming took 1 base from V and 3 from J, leaving 15 bases between them. Study-wide findings and caveats: Here, the possible influence of HLA type (on TCRB rearrangement) remained unresolved. Moderate yet significant TCRB CDR3 shortening was seen in Type 1 diabetes patients in all four CD4+ subsets.

Concerning this clone itself: Its antigen is undetermined.

The whole isolated RNA underwent reverse transcription, so sequencing captured expressed TCRB transcripts. This table comes from immunoSEQ multiplex PCR, and its TCRdb copy is limited to in-frame clones, with some not included. The table includes 600,000 to 700,000 clones, approximately 13% detected once. This clonotype originated in a man aged 25-45 years with type 1 diabetes. The V call is TRBV7-2, the J call TRBJ1-1, with D possibly matching TRBD1 (6 bases). The source material was naive CD4+ T cells from blood. In nucleotides, the CDR3 is TGTGCCAGCAGCTTAGACCGGACCGCAGGGGACACTGAAGCTTTCTTT. It specifies CASSLDRTAGDTEAFF.